This T cell receptor beta chain was found in a study of T cell clonotyping in hematopoietic cell transplantation. Findings and caveats of the study: At the given depth, recipient repertoires were over 95% de novo clonotypes.

Sequencing was performed with immunoSEQ multiplex PCR; in TCRdb, only in-frame clones are kept and a portion is missing. This repertoire shows about 6,000 clones, 78% found once; its top ten account for approximately 37%. Germline V gene data show CDR1 as LGHNA and CDR2 as YSLEER. V lost 4 bases, J lost 10 bases, and 13 bases stayed unmatched. The CDR3 consists of 15 residues. On this clone itself: Its antigen is as yet unknown.

The chain employs TRBV4-3 and TRBJ2-5, with TRBD1 identical over 9 bases. The sample was peripheral blood mononuclear cells, taken 180 days after allogeneic stem cell transplant. This TCR was recovered from an older male patient who had an allogeneic stem cell transplant from an unrelated donor, so T cells may come from the graft donor. Some clones in this sample may be carry-over from other donors' samples. CDR3 amino acids: CASSRGQGSTGDQYF. As DNA, the CDR3 is TGCGCCAGCAGCCGCGGACAGGGGAGTACTGGTGACCAGTACTTC.